Below, 27 T cell receptor beta chains from the same sample are listed, as sequenced in a study of shared clonotypes between healthy human individuals. Sequencing was performed with immunoSEQ multiplex PCR; in TCRdb, only in-frame clones are kept and a portion is missing. The sample holds about a million clones, around 77% seen once. The sample taken for sequencing was memory CD4+ T cells from PBMCs. Described subset: CD45RA-negative fraction. The receptors derive from a man aged 18 to 30 in good health. Some clones in this sample may be carry-over from other donors' samples.

CDR3: CASSPTGRGYGYTF. The CDR3 DNA is TGTGCCAGCAGTCCTACAGGGAGGGGCTATGGCTACACCTTC. This sequence joins TRBV27 and TRBJ1-2; tentatively, D is TRBD1 (6 bases). Germline V gives CDR1 MNHEY, CDR2 SMNVEV (reference sequence). The CDR3 extends over 14 amino acids. V lost 5 bases and J 4 bases, leaving 14 bases between the germline ends.

This chain joins TRBV5-4 and TRBJ2-2; D ambiguous. This CDR3 is built from 16 residues. The germline gives CDR1 SGHNT, CDR2 YYREEE (reference sequence). V dropped 4 bases and J dropped 0 bases, with 13 bases sitting between them. The CDR3 DNA is TGTGCCAGCAGCCCCCGGACGAGATCGAACACCGGGGAGCTGTTTTTT. It encodes CASSPRTRSNTGELFF.

This chain links TRBV7-2 with TRBJ2-7; TRBD1 might be the D (6 bases). There are 14 residues in the CDR3. Germline V lookup: CDR1 SGHTA, CDR2 FQGNSA. V lost 5 bases to trimming and J lost 3 bases, with 14 bases between them. For the CDR3, the DNA is TGTGCCAGCAGCCAGGGGACCTATCTCTACGAGCAGTACTTC. This encodes CASSQGTYLYEQYF.

A word on this clone: The same CDR3 also results from other DNA sequences found in this sample. The chain uses TRBV5-1 and TRBJ2-6; a possible D gene is TRBD2 (6 bases). V shed 0 bases and J shed 0 bases, with 7 bases lying between them. The germline gives CDR1 SGHRS, CDR2 YFSETQ. The CDR3 is 16 amino acids. CDR3 loop: CASSLAGSSGANVLTF. CDR3 nucleotide sequence: TGCGCCAGCAGCTTGGCCGGGAGCTCTGGGGCCAACGTCCTGACTTTC.

The V call is TRBV9, the J call TRBJ2-7, with 7 nucleotides matching TRBD1. Germline values: CDR1 SGDLS, CDR2 YYNGEE. The CDR3 is 15 amino acids. The J segment lost 2 bases and the V segment lost 4 bases, leaving 9 bases of the junction unmatched. CDR3 amino acids: CASSPHEGTAYEQYF. The CDR3 DNA reads TGTGCCAGCAGCCCCCATGAGGGGACAGCCTACGAGCAGTACTTC.

This clone was seen only a few times. This chain connects TRBV29-1 to TRBJ1-1, with 11 bases that match TRBD1. Per germline, CDR1 SQVTM and CDR2 ANQGSEA. V was pared by 6 bases and J by 3 bases, with 6 bases of the junction left unmatched. The CDR3 extends over 14 amino acids. In DNA, the CDR3 is TGCAGCGTGGAGGACAGGGGGCTGGACACTGAAGCTTTCTTT. This gives the protein CSVEDRGLDTEAFF.

J is TRBJ1-4 and V is TRBV4-1; D ambiguous. This CDR3 contains 15 residues. Trimming cost V 4 bases and J 8 bases, with 17 bases left between them. Germline-derived CDR1 and CDR2 are MGHRA and YSYEKL. CDR3 amino acids: CASSPSPLRREKLFF. CDR3 sequence (DNA): TGCGCCAGCAGCCCGTCCCCGCTGAGGAGGGAAAAACTGTTTTTT.

This chain joins TRBV29-1 and TRBJ2-2; tentative D call: TRBD1 (6 bases). V was trimmed by 4 bases and J by 4 bases, leaving 16 bases between them. This CDR3 comprises 15 residues. Germline CDR1 reads SQVTM; CDR2 reads ANQGSEA. CDR3 sequence reads: CSVADRRGGTGELFF. In DNA, the CDR3 is TGCAGCGTTGCTGATCGGAGAGGGGGCACCGGGGAGCTGTTTTTT.

This clone was recorded a few times. This chain joins TRBV7-8 and TRBJ1-1; D is undetermined. The CDR3 is made up of 14 amino acids. CDR1 is SGHVS and CDR2 is FQNEAQ in the germline V gene. Deletions cut 5 bases from V and 0 bases from J, with 10 bases between. The CDR3 protein is CASSLEQLNTEAFF. Written as DNA, the CDR3 is TGTGCCAGCAGCCTGGAGCAGCTGAACACTGAAGCTTTCTTT.

This clone came up a few times. The V and J genes are TRBV15 and TRBJ2-5, with 8 bases fitting TRBD2. There are 16 residues in the CDR3. Germline V gene lookup returns CDR1 LNHNV and CDR2 YYDKDF (reference sequence). Trimming took 0 bases from V and 4 from J; bases not matched to a gene: 7. CDR3 residues: CATSRDSGNGGETQYF. As DNA, the CDR3 is TGTGCCACCAGCAGAGATAGCGGGAATGGCGGAGAGACCCAGTACTTC.

In regard to this clone: The same CDR3 can be traced to other DNA sequences in this sample. CDR3 sequence reads: CASSLEGPNTEAFF. CDR3 in DNA: TGCGCCAGCAGCTTGGAGGGGCCGAACACTGAAGCTTTCTTT. The V gene is TRBV5-1, the J gene TRBJ1-1; weak D call: TRBD1 (5 bases). V was cut by 0 bases and J by 1 base, with 7 bases left in between. The CDR3 contains 14 residues. Germline assignment: CDR1 SGHRS and CDR2 YFSETQ.

The rearrangement joins TRBV19 to TRBJ2-7; possibly TRBD2 for D (5 bases). V lost 6 bases, J lost 0 bases, and 24 bases lay in between. Germline V lookup: CDR1 LNHDA, CDR2 SQIVND (reference sequence). The CDR3 is 18 amino acids. CDR3 nucleotide sequence: TGTGCCAGTAGCGGCCGTCGGGGATCGAGCGGATCCTCCTACGAGCAGTACTTC. Its translation is CASSGRRGSSGSSYEQYF.

The rearrangement joins TRBV28 to TRBJ1-1; D not resolved. The CDR3 contains 14 residues. CDR1 and CDR2 from the germline V gene are MDHEN and SYDVKM. Trimming cost V 3 bases and J 0 bases, with 8 bases left between them. DNA of the CDR3: TGTGCCAGCAGTTTCGAGGGTATGAACACTGAAGCTTTCTTT. Translation: CASSFEGMNTEAFF.

This sequence joins TRBV6-5 and TRBJ2-1; D uncertain. The CDR3 contains 14 residues. Trimming shortened V by 0 bases and J by 8 bases, and 11 bases separated the two germline ends. Germline loops: CDR1 MNHEY, CDR2 SVGAGI. The CDR3 bases are TGTGCCAGCAGTTACTCGGCAGATTTCGATGAGCAGTTCTTC. This sequence encodes CASSYSADFDEQFF.

This clone was observed a few times. This chain joins TRBV7-9 and TRBJ2-7, with TRBD1 matching over 8 bases. This CDR3 region has 13 residues. Germline loops: CDR1 SEHNR, CDR2 FQNEAQ (reference sequence). V dropped 5 bases and J dropped 3; count of bases not matched to a gene: 3. The CDR3 region is CASSGQGLYEQYF. As DNA, the CDR3 is TGTGCCAGCAGCGGACAGGGCCTCTACGAGCAGTACTTC.

Remarks on this clone: Other DNA sequences in this sample translate to the same CDR3. The chain joins TRBV29-1 to TRBJ1-1; the D is unclear. The CDR3 loop spans 12 amino acids. From germline, CDR1 is SQVTM and CDR2 ANQGSEA. V gave up 4 bases and J gave up 1 base, with 7 bases separating them. In DNA, the CDR3 is TGCAGCGTTGGAGGCGGGAACACTGAAGCTTTCTTT. It encodes CSVGGGNTEAFF. Full variable domain (rest looked up from reference TRBV29-1 and TRBJ1-1): SAVISQKPSRDICQRGTSLTIQCQVDSQVTMMFWYRQQPGQSLTLIATANQGSEATYESGFVIDKFPISRPNLTFSTLTVSNMSPEDSSIYLCSVGGGNTEAFFGQGTRLTVV.

Turning to this clone: A clone one base away is much larger, so this may be a read error. V and J are TRBV7-3 and TRBJ1-1, with TRBD1 as a possible D gene (6 bases). The CDR3 covers 13 residues. The germline gives CDR1 SGHTA, CDR2 FQGTGA. As DNA, the CDR3 is TGTGCCGGCAGCATTCTCAGGGGCGGAGAAGCTTTCTTT. Amino acid sequence: CAGSILRGGEAFF.

This chain links TRBV6-5 with TRBJ1-1, with D perhaps matching TRBD1 (5 bases). Trimming removed 10 bases from V and 5 bases from J, with 17 bases in between. The CDR3 runs to 13 residues. CDR1 and CDR2 from the germline V gene are MNHEY and SVGAGI. In nucleotides, the CDR3 is TGTGCCATCTCCCCTACCCGGGGGACTGAAGCTTTCTTT. This codes for CAISPTRGTEAFF.

This chain joins TRBV6-4 and TRBJ2-3, with TRBD2 matching 11 bases. The length of the CDR3 is 15 residues. After removal of 6 bases from V and 6 bases from J, the junction contained 8 bases not matched to a gene. Germline CDR1 MRHNA, CDR2 SNTAGT. CDR3 residues: CASSATSGTMDTQYF. The CDR3 nucleotides are TGTGCCAGCAGCGCGACTAGCGGGACCATGGATACGCAGTATTTT.

This chain connects TRBV30 to TRBJ2-6, with TRBD1 matching 9 bases. This CDR3 is built from 16 residues. Germline CDR1 reads GTSNPN; CDR2 reads SVGIG (reference sequence). Losses at the gene ends were 5 bases for V and 0 bases for J; bases not matched to a gene: 5. Written as DNA, the CDR3 is TGTGCCTGGTCCGGGACAGGGTTCTCTGGGGCCAACGTCCTGACTTTC. Translated, it gives CAWSGTGFSGANVLTF.

The chain combines TRBV10-3 with TRBJ2-1, with 12 bases matching TRBD2. The V and J ends lost 3 bases and 6 bases, in that order; junction bases with no gene match: 9. CDR3 length equals 17 residues. Germline V CDR1 and CDR2: ENHRY, SYGVKD. DNA for the CDR3: TGTGCCATCAGTGACCCCTCGACTAGCGGGAGACTCAATGAGCAGTTCTTC. As protein: CAISDPSTSGRLNEQFF.

The rearrangement links TRBV2 to TRBJ1-4; tentative D call: TRBD1 (5 bases). Germline V gene sequence: CDR1 SNHLY, CDR2 FYNNEI. Trimming shortened V by 6 bases and J by 1 base, and 18 bases separated the two germline ends. CDR3 size: 17 residues. CDR3 DNA: TGTGCCAGCAGGTTCCAGGGCCTCTTTGGAACTAATGAAAAACTGTTTTTT. This sequence encodes CASRFQGLFGTNEKLFF.

This clone is a singleton in its sample. It may be a read error: a sequence one base away is much more abundant. This chain joins TRBV5-4 and TRBJ2-2, with D uncertain. The germline V and J ends were trimmed by 2 bases and 0 bases, with 8 bases remaining between them. This CDR3 is 15 amino acids long. The V gene's germline CDR1 is SGHNT and CDR2 YYREEE (reference sequence). The CDR3 spells CASSFSGANTGELFF. Written as DNA, the CDR3 is TGTGCCAGCAGCTTTTCCGGAGCGAACACCGGGGAGCTGTTTTTT.

The CDR3 nucleotides read TGTGCCAGCAGTTTATTGTCCGGGCCCCAGCATTTT. This sequence encodes CASSLLSGPQHF. V and J are TRBV27 and TRBJ1-5; D uncertain. The V gene's germline CDR1 is MNHEY and CDR2 SMNVEV (reference sequence). This CDR3 spans 12 amino acids. Trimming took off 1 base at V and 9 bases at J, with 7 bases between the two ends.

A note on this clone: The sample has other DNA sequences that encode this CDR3 too. The rearrangement uses TRBV5-1 and TRBJ2-1; unclear D gene. Trimming removed 0 bases from V and 5 bases from J, with 12 bases in between. The CDR3 is 15 amino acids. Per germline, CDR1 SGHRS and CDR2 YFSETQ. CDR3 sequence reads: CASSLGLALNNEQFF. The CDR3 DNA sequence: TGCGCCAGCAGCTTGGGACTGGCCCTTAACAATGAGCAGTTCTTC. The full variable domain, its missing parts supplied by reference TRBV5-1 and TRBJ2-1, is KAGVTQTPRYLIKTRGQQVTLSCSPISGHRSVSWYQQTPGQGLQFLFEYFSETQRNKGNFPGRFSGRQFSNSRSEMNVSTLELGDSALYLCASSLGLALNNEQFFGPGTRLTVL.

Notes on this clone: A read error likely explains this, since a far larger clone differs by one base. Other DNA sequences within the sample encode an identical CDR3. The rearrangement joins TRBV29-1 to TRBJ1-2; no clear D gene. Germline V gives CDR1 SQVTM, CDR2 ANQGSEA. The CDR3 sequence is 11 residues long. CDR3 DNA: TGCAACGAGTCCTCAAACTATGGCTACACCTTC. Its translation: CNESSNYGYTF.

The chain couples TRBV5-1 to TRBJ2-2; D call uncertain. CDR1 is SGHRS and CDR2 is YFSETQ in the germline V gene. The CDR3 spans 14 residues. The germline V and J ends were trimmed by 0 bases and 6 bases, with 9 bases remaining between them. The CDR3 loop is CASSLAGLAGELFF. The CDR3 DNA reads as TGCGCCAGCAGCTTGGCCGGGTTGGCCGGGGAGCTGTTTTTT.